The text below deals with one TCR beta chain. The sample belongs to a study of human T cells and chemical hapten exposure. Overall study: Women made up most patients, who had alopecia areata, totalis or universalis.

Trimming cost V 7 bases and J 9 bases, with 16 bases left between them. This CDR3 is built from 13 residues. Germline CDR1 MDHEN, CDR2 SYDVKM. Time point specified: patch test 2, 6 weeks after DPC sensitization. Treatment denoted: therapeutic diphenylcyclopropenone sensitization with weekly scalp DPC. Researchers sampled blood before each patch test went on. The library put unique molecular identifiers onto individual cDNA molecules. One entry per CDR3 protein, called by TCRdb with MiXCR from the RACE reads. The table has tens of thousands of distinct CDR3 sequences, 10% seen once. The sample in question was whole blood, obtained in connection with sensitization to the hapten diphenylcyclopropenone (DPC). This clonotype was sampled from a woman between 45 and 65 years old with alopecia areata. Some clones in this sample may be carry-over from other donors' samples. The J gene is TRBJ1-5, the V gene TRBV28; D unresolved. The DNA of the CDR3 is TGTGCCAGCATGGAGGACGGCTTTCGGCCCCAGCATTTT. It yields the protein CASMEDGFRPQHF.